A selection of T cell receptor beta chains follows, all from one sample in a study of T cell repertoires in ileal Crohn's disease. Repertoires were generated with immunoSEQ multiplex PCR, while TCRdb's copy carries only in-frame clones and drops some. Counted here are more than 4,500 clones, roughly 81% occurring once; the ten biggest clones make up about 6.5%. The sequenced sample was ileal tissue. The receptor source for this set is an adult with Crohn's disease. Each CDR3 is given with its conserved first and last residue. A D gene is named only where the DNA matches it firmly.

cdr3_aa: CASRTRSGGEYEQYF
v_call: TRBV10-2
d_call: TRBD2

cdr3_aa: CASSSSQWSGYTF
v_call: TRBV11-2
d_call: NA

cdr3_aa: CASSYLRQGSNQPQHF
v_call: TRBV18
d_call: TRBD1

cdr3_aa: CASSPDRAVGYTF
v_call: TRBV19
d_call: TRBD1

cdr3_aa: CASTSIIEQESNYGYTF
v_call: TRBV28
d_call: NA

cdr3_aa: CASSPQGANTIYF
v_call: TRBV6-6
d_call: TRBD1

cdr3_aa: CASSKLSRGTGELFF
v_call: TRBV28
d_call: NA

cdr3_aa: CATSSTTGTASYEQYF
v_call: TRBV15
d_call: TRBD1

cdr3_aa: CASSRVDRMDYEQYF
v_call: TRBV7-6
d_call: NA

cdr3_aa: CASTSEAQWGETEAFF
v_call: TRBV4-1
d_call: NA

cdr3_aa: CASSFPRGGPTDTQYF
v_call: TRBV5-4
d_call: TRBD2

cdr3_aa: CASSPGGATKEQYF
v_call: TRBV18
d_call: NA

cdr3_aa: CAFRVRENSPLHF
v_call: TRBV30
d_call: NA

cdr3_aa: CASSVGAGATGELFF
v_call: TRBV21-1
d_call: NA

cdr3_aa: CASSLRPPGGANSPLHF
v_call: TRBV7-3
d_call: NA

cdr3_aa: CASTDGQGARSPLHF
v_call: TRBV27
d_call: TRBD1

cdr3_aa: CASSRRQGEGTEAFF
v_call: TRBV5-6
d_call: TRBD1

cdr3_aa: CASSFGGTGQEQYF
v_call: TRBV28
d_call: TRBD1

cdr3_aa: CASSVGAGGLTDTQYF
v_call: TRBV9
d_call: TRBD2

cdr3_aa: CASSFRLAGAYEQYF
v_call: TRBV5-5
d_call: TRBD2

cdr3_aa: CAWSRGQSTSPLHF
v_call: TRBV30
d_call: NA

cdr3_aa: CASSYSTASVEAFF
v_call: TRBV6-6
d_call: NA

cdr3_aa: CASSGSLPSNTGELFF
v_call: TRBV18
d_call: NA

cdr3_aa: CSVQIDRAGSYTF
v_call: TRBV29-1
d_call: TRBD1

cdr3_aa: CAWNPGGLNEQFF
v_call: TRBV30
d_call: TRBD2

cdr3_aa: CASSVAGGGAADTQYF
v_call: TRBV9
d_call: TRBD2

cdr3_aa: CASSLGRPGQGGLGGYTF
v_call: TRBV7-6
d_call: TRBD1

cdr3_aa: CASSFTGAGANVLTF
v_call: TRBV28
d_call: NA

cdr3_aa: CAWSVPSSPYGYTF
v_call: TRBV30
d_call: NA

cdr3_aa: CASSREEGHTIYF
v_call: TRBV19
d_call: NA

cdr3_aa: CASSFMGRGDTQYF
v_call: TRBV7-2
d_call: NA

cdr3_aa: CATSRDALVSWNEQFF
v_call: TRBV15
d_call: NA

cdr3_aa: CATSRAKSGANVLTF
v_call: TRBV15
d_call: NA

cdr3_aa: CASSWGQLIEQFF
v_call: TRBV5-5
d_call: TRBD1

cdr3_aa: CASSYSEDLRYEQYF
v_call: TRBV6-6
d_call: NA

cdr3_aa: CASSLFNANNSPLHF
v_call: TRBV28
d_call: NA

cdr3_aa: CASSRGGNTEAFF
v_call: TRBV25-1
d_call: NA

cdr3_aa: CASSLVGGTGELFF
v_call: TRBV7-9
d_call: NA

cdr3_aa: CASGDRGTDTQYF
v_call: TRBV6-1
d_call: TRBD1

cdr3_aa: CASSLGGVTEAFF
v_call: TRBV10-2
d_call: NA

cdr3_aa: CASSEWDSVNEQFF
v_call: TRBV10-2
d_call: TRBD1

cdr3_aa: CASRQTRGNYGYTF
v_call: TRBV27
d_call: NA

cdr3_aa: CASSDGTGPNEKLFF
v_call: TRBV6-4
d_call: TRBD1

cdr3_aa: CSAILESPLHF
v_call: TRBV20-1
d_call: NA

cdr3_aa: CASRRQGAITDTQYF
v_call: TRBV6-5
d_call: TRBD1

cdr3_aa: CASSYGGEQYF
v_call: TRBV6-5
d_call: NA

cdr3_aa: CASRTGGEANYGYTF
v_call: TRBV27
d_call: TRBD1

cdr3_aa: CASSGATGGGRNEQYF
v_call: TRBV6-6
d_call: TRBD1

cdr3_aa: CASTNEWGGTEAFF
v_call: TRBV2
d_call: NA

cdr3_aa: CASSFGQAEKLFF
v_call: TRBV7-6
d_call: TRBD1

cdr3_aa: CASSLTRRVNSPYNSPLHF
v_call: TRBV7-3
d_call: NA

cdr3_aa: CASSLGHSGGGQTQYF
v_call: TRBV5-1
d_call: TRBD2

cdr3_aa: CASSVPSGGQQETQYF
v_call: TRBV5-4
d_call: TRBD2

cdr3_aa: CASRWTGRKNTEAFF
v_call: TRBV28
d_call: TRBD1

cdr3_aa: CASSPGSRDNEQYF
v_call: TRBV18
d_call: NA

cdr3_aa: CASSLTQGLGANTIYF
v_call: TRBV7-6
d_call: NA